These 9 T cell receptor beta chains were sequenced from one sample in a study of CD8 T cells in ankylosing spondylitis. Study observations and caveats: A motif of roughly 8 highly homologous TCR beta variants was seen as apparently characteristic of ankylosing spondylitis blood.

TCRdb re-analysed the 5' RACE reads in MiXCR, keeping a single row per CDR3 protein. The sample carries about 540,000 distinct CDR3 sequences, about an eighth recorded once. Their recognized antigens are unknown. Sequencing used blood, either unsorted or a sorted T cell fraction (not recorded which). The source of these receptors is a male donor with ankylosing spondylitis.

This clonotype was seen a few times. The chain links TRBV12-3 or TRBV12-4 to TRBJ2-3; possibly TRBD2 for D (6 bases). This CDR3 is built from 13 residues. The V end was cut by 6 bases, the J end by 4 bases, with 11 bases between. CDR3 amino acids: CASSGSGADTQYF. CDR3 nucleotide sequence: TGTGCCAGCAGCGGATCGGGGGCAGATACGCAGTATTTT.

The CDR3 DNA sequence: TGTGCCAGCAGCTTTGACCCAGGAAACACTGAAGCTTTCTTT. It specifies CASSFDPGNTEAFF. The rearrangement links TRBV5-4 to TRBJ1-1; D remains unclear. The CDR3 length is 14 residues. Germline loops: CDR1 SGHNT, CDR2 YYREEE (reference sequence). V was clipped by 2 bases and J by 2 bases, with 10 bases between them.

A few counts support this clonotype. The chain recombines TRBV7-9 with TRBJ2-7; the D is unclear. The CDR3 runs to 12 residues. V lost 5 bases and J 0 bases, leaving 5 bases between the germline ends. Germline CDR1 is SEHNR and CDR2 is FQNEAQ (reference sequence). CDR3 in amino acids: CASSHASYEQYF. The DNA of the CDR3 is TGTGCCAGCAGCCACGCCTCCTACGAGCAGTACTTC.

The chain is built from TRBV20-1 and TRBJ2-1; 8 nucleotides align to TRBD2. The length of the CDR3 is 15 residues. Trimming at V came to 0 bases and at J to 6 bases, leaving 7 bases not matched to a gene. Germline CDR1 and CDR2: DFQATT and SNEGSKA (reference sequence). The CDR3 loop reads CSAREEAGVPNEQFF. Here the CDR3 DNA reads TGCAGTGCTAGAGAGGAAGCGGGAGTTCCCAATGAGCAGTTCTTC.

This clonotype occurred a few times. The chain recombines TRBV7-2 with TRBJ2-1, with D maybe TRBD1 (6 bases). The CDR3 is 13 amino acids. Trimming pared 4 bases from V and 7 bases from J, leaving 11 bases between. Germline V CDR1 and CDR2: SGHTA, FQGNSA. Here the CDR3 DNA reads TGTGCCAGCAGCTCCAGGGGTGGGAATGAGCAGTTCTTC. This gives the protein CASSSRGGNEQFF. Based on the CDR3 plus reference TRBV7-2 and TRBJ2-1, the full variable domain is GAGVSQSPSNKVTEKGKDVELRCDPISGHTALYWYRQSLGQGLEFLIYFQGNSAPDKSGLPSDRFSAERTGGSVSTLTIQRTQQEDSAVYLCASSSRGGNEQFFGPGTRLTVL.

The V gene is TRBV7-2, the J gene TRBJ2-1; D is possibly TRBD2 (6 bases). Trimming pared 8 bases from V and 7 bases from J, leaving 21 bases between. Looked up from germline, CDR1 is SGHTA and CDR2 is FQGNSA. The CDR3 has 15 residues. Here the CDR3 reads CASGAGTQGWNEQFF. DNA of the CDR3: TGTGCCAGCGGCGCCGGGACTCAGGGTTGGAATGAGCAGTTCTTC.

CDR3 nucleotide sequence: TGTGCCTGGAGAGGGGACCCCTGGGGGTTGAATGAGCAGTTCTTC. It is translated as CAWRGDPWGLNEQFF. The chain combines TRBV30 with TRBJ2-1, with D tentatively TRBD1 or TRBD2 (5 bases each). The CDR3 is made up of 15 amino acids. The germline gives CDR1 GTSNPN, CDR2 SVGIG (reference sequence). V dropped 3 bases and J dropped 7 bases, with 19 bases sitting between them.

This clonotype turned up a few times. This chain uses TRBV20-1 with TRBJ2-5, with 9 bases aligning to TRBD1. The CDR3 is 14 residues long. Germline V gene data show CDR1 as DFQATT and CDR2 as SNEGSKA (reference sequence). The J segment lost 3 bases and the V segment lost 8 bases, leaving 10 bases of the junction unmatched. CDR3 region: CSSTGGAVEETQYF. CDR3 bases: TGCAGTTCAACAGGGGGCGCGGTAGAAGAGACCCAGTACTTC.

The chain carries TRBV5-1 and TRBJ2-1, with TRBD2 matching 7 bases. The germline V gene has CDR1 SGHRS and CDR2 YFSETQ. J lost 0 bases, V lost 4 bases, and 19 bases had no gene match. The CDR3 spans 20 residues. The CDR3 DNA follows: TGCGCCAGCAGCGCCCCCGTGACTAGCCCAAGCCAGAGCTCCTACAATGAGCAGTTCTTC. Its protein is CASSAPVTSPSQSSYNEQFF.